The T cell receptor (beta chain) described here comes from a study of shared clonotypes between healthy human individuals. Study background: Donors had three CD4 naive, three CD4 memory, two CD8 naive and one CD8 memory plate apiece.

On this clone itself: Its antigen is as yet unknown.

CD45RO-negative CD8 cells positively selected for CCR7 made up the naive population, which excluded terminally differentiated effector memory CD45RA+ cells. For every subset, genomic DNA was evenly distributed across several immunoSEQ plates. TCRdb's copy holds only in-frame clones and misses some; the assay was immunoSEQ multiplex PCR. The profile shows 1.5 million to 2.5 million clones, approximately 95% of them singletons. The CDR3 is 14 amino acids. CDR1 is MNHEY and CDR2 is SMNVEV in the germline V gene (reference sequence). Trimming removed 3 bases from V and 9 bases from J; junction bases left unmatched: 3. Whole-study findings and limits: Some naive CD4 clonotypes, around 4.7%, turned up in common across four donors. A small donor pool kept down the genetic and exposure-history diversity that was represented.

The sequence derives from a man between 18 and 35 years old in good health. The rearrangement uses TRBV27 and TRBJ2-1, with TRBD2 matching 12 bases. The sequenced material came from naive CD8+ T cells sorted from blood. The CDR3, as DNA: TGTGCCAGCAGTTTCGGACTAGCGGGACGTGAGCAGTTCTTC. Residues: CASSFGLAGREQFF.